This is a list of T cell receptor beta chains from one sample in a study of cytomegalovirus exposure and HLA in healthy donors. Here immunoSEQ multiplex PCR was the method, and the copy in TCRdb shows in-frame clones only, minus some. The table includes about 130,000 clones, 90% detected once. The specimen sequenced was PBMCs. These receptor sequences come from a woman between 25 and 40 years old in good health and CMV-seropositive. CDR3s include the opening cysteine and the closing phenylalanine or tryptophan. A D gene is named only where the DNA matches it firmly. Clone size is stated in some rows and not others, as once, few, many or a class when expanded.

J: TRBJ2-3; size: .; V: TRBV4-1; D: .; CDR3: CASSQEPGRADTQYF; DNA: TGCGCCAGCAGCCAAGAGCCGGGAAGAGCAGATACGCAGTATTTT
J: TRBJ2-5; size: few; V: TRBV7-9; D: TRBD1; CDR3: CASSFRGPETQYF; DNA: TGTGCCAGCAGCTTCAGGGGGCCTGAGACCCAGTACTTC
J: TRBJ2-4; size: .; V: TRBV27; D: TRBD2; CDR3: CASRSPGAGAYYIQYF; DNA: TGTGCCAGCAGGTCCCCCGGAGCGGGGGCCTATTACATTCAGTACTTC
J: TRBJ1-1; size: .; V: TRBV19; D: .; CDR3: CASSFSLGLMNTEAFF; DNA: TGTGCCAGTAGTTTTTCTTTGGGACTGATGAACACTGAAGCTTTCTTT
J: TRBJ2-3; size: .; V: TRBV5-4; D: TRBD1; CDR3: CASSLALRGTDTQYF; DNA: TGTGCCAGCAGCTTGGCACTCAGGGGGACAGATACGCAGTATTTT
J: TRBJ1-2; size: .; V: TRBV5-6; D: TRBD1; CDR3: CASSWDRGSNYGYTF; DNA: TGTGCCAGCAGCTGGGACAGGGGCTCTAACTATGGCTACACCTTC
J: TRBJ1-2; size: once; V: TRBV4-2; D: TRBD1; CDR3: CASSQPRQGGGGYTF; DNA: TGTGCCAGCAGCCAGCCGCGACAGGGGGGAGGCGGCTACACCTTC
J: TRBJ1-6; size: .; V: TRBV11-3; D: .; CDR3: CASSWRINSPLHF; DNA: TGTGCCAGCAGCTGGCGGATAAATTCACCCCTCCACTTT
J: TRBJ1-1; size: .; V: TRBV5-1; D: .; CDR3: CASSRGAGNTEAFF; DNA: TGCGCCAGCAGTCGGGGGGCAGGGAACACTGAAGCTTTCTTT
J: TRBJ2-5; size: .; V: TRBV6-5; D: .; CDR3: CASSGHLQETQYF; DNA: TGTGCCAGCAGTGGGCATCTCCAAGAGACCCAGTACTTC
J: TRBJ2-1; size: .; V: TRBV27; D: TRBD2; CDR3: CASSLVQGGYEQFF; DNA: TGTGCCAGCAGTTTAGTGCAGGGAGGGTATGAGCAGTTCTTC
J: TRBJ1-2; size: .; V: TRBV18; D: .; CDR3: CASSDSGTNYGYTF; DNA: TGTGCCAGCTCAGACTCCGGGACTAACTATGGCTACACCTTC
J: TRBJ2-3; size: .; V: TRBV5-1; D: .; CDR3: CASSLFGTPSYF; DNA: TGCGCCAGCAGCTTGTTTGGGACTCCGAGTTATTTT
J: TRBJ1-2; size: .; V: TRBV5-1; D: TRBD1; CDR3: CASSAGTGLYGYTF; DNA: TGCGCCAGCAGCGCTGGGACAGGCCTCTATGGCTACACCTTC
J: TRBJ2-2; size: .; V: TRBV7-3; D: .; CDR3: CASSLGARTGELFF; DNA: TGTGCCAGCAGCCTTGGGGCGCGCACCGGGGAGCTGTTTTTT
J: TRBJ2-1; size: .; V: TRBV5-4; D: TRBD2; CDR3: CASSSLTSAAYNEQFF; DNA: TGTGCCAGCAGCTCCCTGACTAGCGCTGCCTACAATGAGCAGTTCTTC
J: TRBJ2-6; size: .; V: TRBV10-3; D: TRBD2; CDR3: CATTSGMGGANVLTF; DNA: TGTGCCACGACTAGCGGGATGGGAGGGGCCAACGTCCTGACTTTC
J: TRBJ2-7; size: .; V: TRBV7-9; D: TRBD1; CDR3: CASSDRAGQGYF; DNA: TGTGCCAGCAGTGATAGGGCTGGACAGGGGTACTTC
J: TRBJ1-5; size: .; V: TRBV28; D: TRBD1; CDR3: CASIPLGDRVNQPQHF; DNA: TGTGCCAGCATCCCCTTAGGGGACAGGGTCAATCAGCCCCAGCATTTT
J: TRBJ2-5; size: .; V: TRBV9; D: TRBD2; CDR3: CASSESSGFSETQYF; DNA: TGTGCCAGCAGCGAGTCTAGCGGGTTCTCGGAGACCCAGTACTTC
J: TRBJ2-5; size: .; V: TRBV13; D: .; CDR3: CASTGGETQYF; DNA: TGTGCCAGCACCGGCGGGGAGACCCAGTACTTC
J: TRBJ2-3; size: .; V: TRBV5-4; D: .; CDR3: CASFVTGTVTQYF; DNA: TGTGCCAGCTTCGTAACAGGCACGGTCACGCAGTATTTT
J: TRBJ1-5; size: .; V: TRBV27; D: .; CDR3: CASSPQGNQPQHF; DNA: TGTGCCAGCAGTCCTCAGGGTAATCAGCCCCAGCATTTT
J: TRBJ1-1; size: .; V: TRBV6-5; D: .; CDR3: CASSYSRQVNTEAFF; DNA: TGTGCCAGCAGTTACTCGAGGCAAGTAAACACTGAAGCTTTCTTT
J: TRBJ2-7; size: .; V: TRBV6-5; D: TRBD1; CDR3: CASSPSGTDYEQYF; DNA: TGTGCCAGCAGCCCGTCCGGGACAGACTACGAGCAGTACTTC
J: TRBJ1-5; size: .; V: TRBV10-3; D: .; CDR3: CAISEWYRDSNQPQHF; DNA: TGTGCCATCAGTGAGTGGTACAGGGATAGCAATCAGCCCCAGCATTTT
J: TRBJ2-1; size: once; V: TRBV7-2; D: TRBD1; CDR3: CASSPPGQGGHEQFF; DNA: TGTGCCAGCAGCCCCCCCGGACAGGGCGGGCATGAGCAGTTCTTC
J: TRBJ2-1; size: once; V: TRBV6-1; D: .; CDR3: CASALGEVAYNEQFF; DNA: TGTGCCAGTGCTTTGGGTGAGGTGGCCTACAATGAGCAGTTCTTC
J: TRBJ2-2; size: .; V: TRBV27; D: TRBD2; CDR3: CASRKVRDYHTGELFF; DNA: TGTGCCAGCAGGAAAGTCCGGGACTACCACACCGGGGAGCTGTTTTTT
J: TRBJ2-7; size: once; V: TRBV29-1; D: .; CDR3: CSVQGGGQSYEQYF; DNA: TGCAGCGTTCAAGGGGGGGGGCAGTCCTACGAGCAGTACTTC
J: TRBJ2-7; size: .; V: TRBV5-1; D: TRBD1; CDR3: CASSLGGYRTGGDEQYF; DNA: TGCGCCAGCAGCTTGGGGGGGTACCGGACAGGCGGCGACGAGCAGTACTTC
J: TRBJ2-7; size: .; V: TRBV7-7; D: TRBD1; CDR3: CASSSRTGEAYEQYF; DNA: TGTGCCAGCAGCTCCCGGACAGGGGAGGCCTACGAGCAGTACTTC
J: TRBJ1-2; size: .; V: TRBV5-1; D: TRBD1; CDR3: CASSPGTGGTGSGYGYTF; DNA: TGCGCCAGCAGCCCCGGGACAGGGGGTACGGGCTCCGGCTATGGCTACACCTTC
J: TRBJ1-1; size: .; V: TRBV20-1; D: .; CDR3: CSLTEAFF; DNA: TGCAGTCTCACTGAAGCTTTCTTT
J: TRBJ2-5; size: .; V: TRBV7-9; D: TRBD2; CDR3: CASSAARRGIRKETQYF; DNA: TGTGCCAGCAGCGCCGCCCGGCGGGGGATACGGAAAGAGACCCAGTACTTC
J: TRBJ1-3; size: .; V: TRBV2; D: TRBD1; CDR3: CASRQTGEGNTIYF; DNA: TGTGCCAGCAGGCAAACAGGGGAAGGAAACACCATATATTTT
J: TRBJ2-1; size: .; V: TRBV11-2; D: TRBD2; CDR3: CASSLLAPKTSGRVTEQFF; DNA: TGTGCCAGCAGCTTATTGGCCCCCAAGACTAGCGGGAGGGTGACGGAGCAGTTCTTC
J: TRBJ2-3; size: few; V: TRBV27; D: TRBD2; CDR3: CASSQLLLSGGVTDTQYF; DNA: TGTGCCAGCAGTCAACTACTCCTGAGCGGGGGGGTTACAGATACGCAGTATTTT
J: TRBJ1-5; size: few; V: TRBV28; D: .; CDR3: CASSGGGNQPQHF; DNA: TGTGCCAGCAGTGGAGGAGGGAATCAGCCCCAGCATTTT
J: TRBJ2-7; size: once; V: TRBV6-6; D: .; CDR3: CASSQRQGWQYF; DNA: TGTGCCAGCAGCCAGCGCCAGGGATGGCAGTACTTC
J: TRBJ1-5; size: .; V: TRBV15; D: .; CDR3: CATSRDRAGNQPQHF; DNA: TGTGCCACCAGCAGAGATCGAGCAGGGAATCAGCCCCAGCATTTT
J: TRBJ1-6; size: once; V: TRBV15; D: TRBD1; CDR3: CATSGDRGYNSPLHF; DNA: TGTGCCACCAGCGGGGACAGGGGGTACAATTCACCCCTCCACTTT
J: TRBJ1-5; size: once; V: TRBV18; D: TRBD1; CDR3: CASSLSRQGAGNQPQHF; DNA: TGTGCCAGCTCACTGTCACGACAGGGGGCAGGCAATCAGCCCCAGCATTTT
J: TRBJ2-7; size: .; V: TRBV13; D: TRBD1; CDR3: CASSPQGQGSYEQYF; DNA: TGTGCCAGCAGCCCCCAGGGACAGGGGTCCTACGAGCAGTACTTC
J: TRBJ2-5; size: once; V: TRBV11-2; D: TRBD1; CDR3: CASSWTGGEETQYF; DNA: TGTGCCAGCAGCTGGACAGGGGGCGAAGAGACCCAGTACTTC
J: TRBJ1-5; size: .; V: TRBV4-1; D: .; CDR3: CASSQDRYRQGNQPQHF; DNA: TGCGCCAGCAGCCAAGATAGGTACCGGCAGGGTAATCAGCCCCAGCATTTT
J: TRBJ2-3; size: .; V: TRBV13; D: TRBD2; CDR3: CASSLRLAGISTDTQYF; DNA: TGTGCCAGCAGCTTACGACTAGCGGGGATCTCCACAGATACGCAGTATTTT
J: TRBJ2-5; size: .; V: TRBV7-8; D: .; CDR3: CASRAIGRLETQYF; DNA: TGTGCCAGCAGGGCCATAGGGAGGCTCGAGACCCAGTACTTC
J: TRBJ2-5; size: .; V: TRBV19; D: .; CDR3: CASSIVTSGMETQYF; DNA: TGTGCCAGTAGTATAGTTACCTCGGGGATGGAGACCCAGTACTTC
J: TRBJ2-7; size: few; V: TRBV5-4; D: .; CDR3: CASSSPGTTGEQYF; DNA: TGTGCCAGCAGCTCTCCCGGGACAACCGGCGAGCAGTACTTC
J: TRBJ2-7; size: once; V: TRBV2; D: .; CDR3: CASSWGGRGEQYF; DNA: TGTGCCAGCTCTTGGGGGGGGCGGGGCGAGCAGTACTTC
J: TRBJ2-3; size: .; V: TRBV5-1; D: TRBD1; CDR3: CASRSWDSFTDTQYF; DNA: TGCGCCAGCCGATCATGGGACAGCTTCACAGATACGCAGTATTTT
J: TRBJ2-3; size: .; V: TRBV7-8; D: TRBD2; CDR3: CASSKELAGLSTDTQYF; DNA: TGTGCCAGCAGCAAAGAATTAGCGGGCCTAAGCACAGATACGCAGTATTTT
J: TRBJ2-7; size: .; V: TRBV5-1; D: TRBD1; CDR3: CASGTTGLDF; DNA: TGCGCCAGCGGAACGACAGGGCTTGACTTC
J: TRBJ1-1; size: .; V: TRBV5-4; D: .; CDR3: CASSLAGGFEHGAAFF; DNA: TGTGCCAGCAGCTTGGCGGGAGGTTTTGAACACGGGGCGGCTTTCTTT